The sequence of this TCR beta chain was determined in a study of blood T cells in healthy people across ages. Across the whole study: Through template switching, about one barcoded beta molecule was captured per two T cells, as measured in model experiments. Whole-study results and caveats: Age showed a roughly linear inverse relationship with TCR beta diversity per million T cells.

Alongside a J-beta primer mix, a sample-barcoded 5' primer served in a second PCR lasting about 7 to 12 cycles. CDR3-containing paired-end reads numbered at least 2.5 million in each sample. TCRdb called the 5' RACE reads again in MiXCR, with one record for every CDR3 protein. Among about 1,500,000 distinct CDR3 sequences listed, roughly 40% were seen once. About this clonotype: Its target is not known.

Sequenced: blood. The source of this sequence is a woman aged 18 to 35 in good health.

The CDR3 loop reads CSARDPTSGGAGDTQYF. For the CDR3, the DNA is TGCAGTGCTAGAGACCCAACTAGCGGGGGGGCCGGCGATACGCAGTATTTT. The V call is TRBV20-1, the J call TRBJ2-3; 13 nucleotides match TRBD2. Trimming at V came to 0 bases and at J to 6 bases, leaving 9 bases not matched to a gene. This CDR3 region has 17 residues. CDR1 DFQATT and CDR2 SNEGSKA come from the germline V gene (reference sequence).